This TCR beta chain was sequenced during a study of T cell responses to AZD1222 COVID-19 vaccine. Study-wide results and limits: Females outnumbered males among donors, who were mostly white British; clonal diversity was possibly underestimated. Vaccination with two AZD1222 doses was followed by a rise in Spike-specific TCR breadth and depth. Only five to seven AZD1222 recipients were seropositive at baseline.

The method was immunoSEQ multiplex PCR; TCRdb's version includes in-frame clones alone and lacks a portion of them. Of about 81,000 clones in the sample, about 82% were seen once. As concerns this clone: The target antigen is unknown.

The CDR3 has 16 residues. V gave up 5 bases and J gave up 0 bases; unmatched junction bases: 4. The germline CDR1 and CDR2 sequences are MGHRA and YSYEKL. The source material was peripheral blood, sampled 28 days after the second AZD1222 dose. The sequence was collected from an adult who received the AZD1222 COVID-19 vaccine. The chain employs TRBV4-1 and TRBJ1-3; the match to TRBD1 covers 10 bases. The CDR3 DNA follows: TGCGCCAGCAGCACACGACAGGGGGCCTCTGGAAACACCATATATTTT. As protein: CASSTRQGASGNTIYF.